This T cell receptor (beta chain) was captured in a study of CD8 T cell repertoires and HIV-1 epitope variants. Looking at the study overall: T cells were stimulated with Twenty-five Gag and Nef peptides separately. Cultures ran around nine days, with IL-2, IL-7 and IL-15 added on days 3 and 7. Epitopes were three Gag families plus Nef HW9 and YT9.

In germline, CDR1 is SQVTM, CDR2 ANQGSEA. The CDR3 length is 14 residues. V shed 4 bases and J shed 3 bases, with 14 bases lying between them. This table comes from immunoSEQ multiplex PCR, and its TCRdb copy is limited to in-frame clones, with some not included. Counted here are some 100,000 clones, more than 65% occurring once; the ten biggest clones make up roughly 24%. Sequencing input: uncultured baseline CD8+ T cells from peripheral blood mononuclear cells (PBMCs). This chain connects TRBV29-1 to TRBJ2-3; tentatively, D is TRBD1 (5 bases). The clonotype comes from a male donor with HIV. The CDR3 region has the DNA TGCAGCGTTGGGGGCGCCCTATTAACAGATACGCAGTATTTT. Translation gives CSVGGALLTDTQYF.